The 31 T cell receptor beta chains below come from one sample, sequenced in a study of cytomegalovirus exposure and HLA in healthy donors. This PCR relied on a set of 60 Vbeta primers and 13 Jbeta primers. TCRdb's table, derived via immunoSEQ multiplex PCR, lists solely in-frame clones and lacks some. In the table there are around 180,000 clones, around 77% of which are singletons. Sequenced: PBMCs. Receptor source: a man aged 55-75 years in good health and CMV-seronegative.

The CDR3 nucleotides are TGTGCCAGCGGCCCCCAAGAGACCCAGTACTTC. It yields the protein CASGPQETQYF. The chain carries TRBV7-2 and TRBJ2-5, with no clear D. V dropped 8 bases and J dropped 1 base, with 5 bases sitting between them. CDR1 and CDR2 from the germline V gene are SGHTA and FQGNSA. CDR3 length: 11 residues.

This clone has more than one count but fewer than ten. The V and J genes are TRBV29-1 and TRBJ1-1; 12 nucleotides agree with TRBD1. J lost 3 bases, V lost 0 bases, and 11 bases had no gene match. The CDR3 sequence is 18 residues long. From germline, CDR1 is SQVTM and CDR2 ANQGSEA. The CDR3 region is CSVEDIAGTGGFDTEAFF. For the CDR3, the DNA is TGCAGCGTTGAAGATATAGCCGGGACAGGGGGCTTTGACACTGAAGCTTTCTTT.

The rearrangement uses TRBV6-5 and TRBJ1-3, with 7 bases that match TRBD1. V dropped 0 bases and J dropped 4; count of bases not matched to a gene: 6. The CDR3 is 16 residues long. CDR1 is MNHEY, CDR2 SVGAGI, per germline. CDR3 sequence reads: CASSYSTGREGNTIYF. The CDR3 DNA reads as TGTGCCAGCAGTTACTCGACAGGGCGGGAAGGAAACACCATATATTTT.

The J gene is TRBJ2-1, the V gene TRBV9; 7 nucleotides agree with TRBD1. From germline, CDR1 is SGDLS and CDR2 YYNGEE. The CDR3 runs to 14 residues. The J segment lost 9 bases and the V segment lost 0 bases, leaving 6 bases of the junction unmatched. The CDR3 loop is CASSVDEQGLEQFF. CDR3 in DNA: TGTGCCAGCAGCGTAGATGAACAGGGGCTTGAGCAGTTCTTC.

The rearrangement links TRBV5-1 to TRBJ2-1, with 8 bases matching TRBD2. Germline assignment: CDR1 SGHRS and CDR2 YFSETQ. The CDR3 consists of 15 residues. V dropped 2 bases and J dropped 4; count of bases not matched to a gene: 5. Here the CDR3 DNA reads TGCGCCAGCAGCTTTGCGGGGGGACGGTACAATGAGCAGTTCTTC. Its translation: CASSFAGGRYNEQFF.

This chain uses TRBV5-1 with TRBJ1-1; a possible D gene is TRBD1 (6 bases). Germline V gives CDR1 SGHRS, CDR2 YFSETQ. V was clipped by 6 bases and J by 1 base, with 19 bases between them. This CDR3 has 16 amino acids. This CDR3 is CASTPGGPFRNTEAFF. The CDR3 DNA reads as TGCGCCAGCACCCCGGGGGGGCCCTTTAGGAACACTGAAGCTTTCTTT.

CDR3 amino acids: CASSQRGLAGGPYNEQFF. Here the CDR3 DNA reads TGTGCCAGTAGTCAACGCGGACTAGCGGGAGGGCCTTACAATGAGCAGTTCTTC. This rearrangement joins TRBV19 to TRBJ2-1; 15 bases fit TRBD2. Trimming at V came to 5 bases and at J to 4 bases, leaving 9 bases not matched to a gene. CDR1 is LNHDA, CDR2 SQIVND, per germline (reference sequence). The CDR3 runs to 18 residues.

The table lists this clone with a count of one. This sequence joins TRBV5-1 and TRBJ2-5; TRBD2 agrees at 13 bases. CDR1 and CDR2 (germline): SGHRS, YFSETQ. The CDR3 spans 17 residues. Germline trimming cut 4 bases from V and 4 bases from J; bases unmatched to any gene: 10. CDR3 nucleotide sequence: TGCGCCAGCAGCCAGGGACTAGCGGGGTATTTGGGAGAGACCCAGTACTTC. This gives the protein CASSQGLAGYLGETQYF.

The chain couples TRBV7-2 to TRBJ2-5; 10 nucleotides line up with TRBD1. The V gene end was trimmed by 5 bases and the J gene end by 7 bases; junction bases not matched to a gene: 10. Germline CDR1 reads SGHTA; CDR2 reads FQGNSA. CDR3 length: 15 amino acids. The CDR3 DNA reads TGTGCCAGCAGCACCCGACAGGGGGCGAGGGGGACCCAGTACTTC. This gives the protein CASSTRQGARGTQYF.

The CDR3 protein is CASSLSYSQLRGYGDTQYF. CDR3 bases: TGTGCCAGCAGCTTGTCCTACTCACAACTCCGGGGGTACGGAGATACGCAGTATTTT. The chain has TRBV7-2 and TRBJ2-3, with D possibly TRBD2 on 6 matching bases. The CDR3 loop spans 19 amino acids. Trimming stripped 3 bases from V and 5 bases from J, with 27 bases between. The germline CDR1 and CDR2 sequences are SGHTA and FQGNSA. The full variable domain, with the rest looked up from reference TRBV7-2 and TRBJ2-3, is GAGVSQSPSNKVTEKGKDVELRCDPISGHTALYWYRQSLGQGLEFLIYFQGNSAPDKSGLPSDRFSAERTGGSVSTLTIQRTQQEDSAVYLCASSLSYSQLRGYGDTQYFGPGTRLTVL.

This clone was picked up one time. This chain connects TRBV1 to TRBJ2-5; the table's TRBD1 call for D was not verified on the DNA. TRBV1 is assigned pseudogene status. The CDR3 has 14 amino acids. The DNA for the CDR3 is TGCACCAGCAGCCGGGGGCTCCTGGGGGAGACCCAGTACTTC. Protein: CTSSRGLLGETQYF.

CDR3 in amino acids: CASFLGGGADEQYF. CDR3 in DNA: TGTGCCAGCTTCCTCGGAGGGGGGGCCGACGAGCAGTACTTC. V and J are TRBV5-6 and TRBJ2-7; TRBD2 is a possible D gene (7 bases). Germline CDR1 SGHDT, CDR2 YYEEEE. The CDR3 covers 14 residues. V was shortened by 7 bases and J by 5 bases, with 19 bases between the two germline ends. Filled out from reference TRBV5-6 and TRBJ2-7, the complete variable domain reads DAGVTQSPTHLIKTRGQQVTLRCSPKSGHDTVSWYQQALGQGPQFIFQYYEEEERQRGNFPDRFSGHQFPNYSSELNVNALLLGDSALYLCASFLGGGADEQYFGPGTRLTVT.

The chain links TRBV27 to TRBJ2-1; TRBD1 aligns across 9 bases. The CDR3 extends over 14 amino acids. Germline loops: CDR1 MNHEY, CDR2 SMNVEV (reference sequence). The ends lost 7 bases at V and 10 bases at J; junction bases unmatched: 11. The CDR3 loop is CASTLVGTGNEQFF. The CDR3 DNA reads as TGTGCCAGCACCCTAGTCGGGACAGGGAACGAGCAGTTCTTC.

The rearrangement links TRBV2 to TRBJ1-1; 7 bases agree with TRBD1. Germline V gene sequence: CDR1 SNHLY, CDR2 FYNNEI. After removal of 5 bases from V and 4 bases from J, the junction contained 7 bases not matched to a gene. This CDR3 has 14 residues. The CDR3 sequence: CASSTTGQRTEAFF. In DNA, the CDR3 is TGTGCCAGCAGTACTACGGGACAGCGCACTGAAGCTTTCTTT. Variable domain in full (rest from reference TRBV2 and TRBJ1-1): EPEVTQTPSHQVTQMGQEVILRCVPISNHLYFYWYRQILGQKVEFLVSFYNNEISEKSEIFDDQFSVERPDGSNFTLKIRSTKLEDSAMYFCASSTTGQRTEAFFGQGTRLTVV.

The chain couples TRBV19 to TRBJ1-6; D gene unclear. Trimming cost V 2 bases and J 7 bases, with 12 bases left between them. This CDR3 has 15 residues. CDR1 and CDR2 (germline): LNHDA, SQIVND (reference sequence). The CDR3 protein is CASSISRDRNSPLHF. Written as DNA, the CDR3 is TGTGCCAGTAGTATATCACGGGATCGAAATTCACCCCTCCACTTT.

The chain recombines TRBV12-5 with TRBJ1-2; 9 positions match TRBD1. This CDR3 is 16 amino acids long. The germline V gene has CDR1 LGHNT and CDR2 FRNRAP. The J segment lost 4 bases and the V segment lost 3 bases, leaving 9 bases of the junction unmatched. In DNA, the CDR3 is TGTGCTAGTGGTTTCATACCGGGACAGGGATTCTATGGCTACACCTTC. Its translation: CASGFIPGQGFYGYTF.

This clone appeared a single time. V usage is TRBV2 and J usage is TRBJ1-1; D gene uncertain. From germline, CDR1 is SNHLY and CDR2 FYNNEI. The V end lost 7 bases, the J end lost 0 bases, and 12 bases lay between the germline ends. The CDR3 has 14 residues. CDR3 residues: CASKADSMNTEAFF. Written as DNA, the CDR3 is TGTGCCAGCAAGGCCGACTCAATGAACACTGAAGCTTTCTTT.

The chain joins TRBV5-4 to TRBJ2-5, with 7 positions matching TRBD1. The DNA end lines up better with TRBJ2-7; the J call may be wrong. Germline CDR1 reads SGHNT; CDR2 reads YYREEE (reference sequence). This CDR3 spans 18 amino acids. The CDR3 region is CASSLEGSPQGRYYEQYF. The CDR3, as DNA: TGTGCCAGCAGCTTGGAAGGGTCCCCACAGGGGCGTTATTACGAGCAGTACTTC.

V and J are TRBV6-1 and TRBJ1-1, with D tentatively TRBD1 (6 bases). V lost 3 bases, J lost 1 base, and 15 bases lay in between. The CDR3 loop spans 16 amino acids. The germline gives CDR1 MNHNS, CDR2 SASEGT. CDR3 DNA: TGTGCCAGCAGTGACTGGACAAGGGGACAGAACACTGAAGCTTTCTTT. This sequence encodes CASSDWTRGQNTEAFF.

J is TRBJ1-2 and V is TRBV6-5, with D perhaps TRBD1 (6 bases). The germline gives CDR1 MNHEY, CDR2 SVGAGI. The CDR3 totals 14 residues. Trimming took off 8 bases at V and 2 bases at J, with 15 bases between the two ends. CDR3 region: CASGTRGLNYGYTF. CDR3 coding DNA: TGTGCCAGCGGTACCAGGGGACTAAACTATGGCTACACCTTC.

This clone showed up just once. The V gene is TRBV9, the J gene TRBJ1-1; D remains unclear. Trimming took off 3 bases at V and 0 bases at J, with 21 bases between the two ends. The CDR3 is made up of 18 amino acids. The germline V gene encodes CDR1 SGDLS and CDR2 YYNGEE. DNA of the CDR3: TGTGCCAGCAGCGAGGCCCCCAGCGGGTTAAACATGAACACTGAAGCTTTCTTT. This codes for CASSEAPSGLNMNTEAFF.

This clone is medium-sized (0.01 to 0.1%) in the sample. V usage is TRBV4-2 and J usage is TRBJ1-1; no firm D call. The CDR3 is 15 amino acids. The V gene lost 0 bases and the J gene lost 8 bases, with 16 bases spanning the gap. The V gene's germline CDR1 is LGHNA and CDR2 YNFKEQ. The CDR3 DNA sequence: TGTGCCAGCAGCCAAGAGGACCAGGTATCGGGGGAAGCTTTCTTT. The encoded protein is CASSQEDQVSGEAFF.

Notes on this clone: Compared with germline, one end of the junction differs, possibly owing to a read error. In DNA, the CDR3 is TGTGCCAGCAGCCATTACAGTGAGCAGTTCTTC. Protein product: CASSHYSEQFF. The chain is built from TRBV14 and TRBJ2-1; D is unresolved. CDR1 and CDR2 from the germline V gene are SGHDN and FVKESK. This CDR3 is 11 amino acids long.

This clone has only one observation. Other DNA sequences of this sample code for an identical CDR3. The chain joins TRBV19 to TRBJ1-5, with 7 bases fitting TRBD1. V gave up 5 bases and J gave up 2 bases; unmatched junction bases: 3. The germline CDR1 and CDR2 sequences are LNHDA and SQIVND (reference sequence). The CDR3 has 14 residues. In nucleotides, the CDR3 is TGTGCCAGTAGTGTTACAGGGGGCAATCAGCCCCAGCATTTT. Translation: CASSVTGGNQPQHF.

The chain joins TRBV6-6 to TRBJ2-7; 8 nucleotides line up with TRBD1. The germline V gene encodes CDR1 MNHNY and CDR2 SVGAGI (reference sequence). Trimming took 6 bases from V and 3 from J; bases not matched to a gene: 7. There are 14 residues in the CDR3. The CDR3 region has the DNA TGTGCCAGCAGACCGGGACAGGTTGACTACGAGCAGTACTTC. Protein product: CASRPGQVDYEQYF.

The V call is TRBV6-5, the J call TRBJ2-7, with a weak D call TRBD1 (5 bases). Germline lookup yields CDR1 MNHEY and CDR2 SVGAGI. The CDR3 has 12 residues. V was shortened by 4 bases and J by 7 bases, with 11 bases between the two germline ends. CDR3 bases: TGTGCCAGCAGTTTGAAAAAGGGGGAGCAGTACTTC. It yields the protein CASSLKKGEQYF.

The chain joins TRBV14 to TRBJ2-7; weak D call: TRBD1 (7 bases). Trimming removed 3 bases from V and 7 bases from J, with 16 bases in between. This CDR3 is 14 amino acids long. Germline V gives CDR1 SGHDN, CDR2 FVKESK. Written as DNA, the CDR3 is TGTGCCAGCAGCCAGGGCAGGGGGGTTCTGGAGCAGTACTTC. Translated: CASSQGRGVLEQYF.

The V and J genes are TRBV9 and TRBJ2-2; 11 bases agree with TRBD2. Germline CDR1 and CDR2: SGDLS and YYNGEE. V was pared by 2 bases and J by 7 bases, with 7 bases of the junction left unmatched. There are 16 residues in the CDR3. In DNA form, the CDR3 reads TGTGCCAGCAGCGTTGGGCTAGCGGGGGGAGACGGGGAGCTGTTTTTT. Translating gives CASSVGLAGGDGELFF.

This clone has only one observation. The J gene is TRBJ2-3, the V gene TRBV6-4; 9 nucleotides line up with TRBD2. This CDR3 region has 14 residues. Germline CDR1 is MRHNA and CDR2 is SNTAGT. V shed 7 bases and J 2 bases; nucleotides not matched to a gene: 4. CDR3 sequence reads: CASKASGDTDTQYF. The CDR3 DNA reads as TGTGCCAGCAAAGCTAGCGGGGACACAGATACGCAGTATTTT.

The chain recombines TRBV7-9 with TRBJ2-2; D possibly corresponds to TRBD1 (5 bases). V lost 3 bases, J lost 4 bases, and 12 bases lay in between. Germline V gene sequence: CDR1 SEHNR, CDR2 FQNEAQ (reference sequence). CDR3 size: 15 residues. The CDR3 DNA sequence: TGTGCCAGCAGCTTGGGCGACAGTACCACCGGGGAGCTGTTTTTT. It encodes CASSLGDSTTGELFF.

This chain joins TRBV28 and TRBJ1-1; TRBD1 is a possible D gene (6 bases). The V gene's germline CDR1 is MDHEN and CDR2 SYDVKM. This CDR3 has 15 amino acids. Between the trimmed V and J ends, which lost 0 bases and 3 bases, there was a span of 11 bases. This chain's CDR3 is CASSLWGARDTEAFF. CDR3 sequence (DNA): TGTGCCAGCAGTTTATGGGGGGCTCGGGACACTGAAGCTTTCTTT.